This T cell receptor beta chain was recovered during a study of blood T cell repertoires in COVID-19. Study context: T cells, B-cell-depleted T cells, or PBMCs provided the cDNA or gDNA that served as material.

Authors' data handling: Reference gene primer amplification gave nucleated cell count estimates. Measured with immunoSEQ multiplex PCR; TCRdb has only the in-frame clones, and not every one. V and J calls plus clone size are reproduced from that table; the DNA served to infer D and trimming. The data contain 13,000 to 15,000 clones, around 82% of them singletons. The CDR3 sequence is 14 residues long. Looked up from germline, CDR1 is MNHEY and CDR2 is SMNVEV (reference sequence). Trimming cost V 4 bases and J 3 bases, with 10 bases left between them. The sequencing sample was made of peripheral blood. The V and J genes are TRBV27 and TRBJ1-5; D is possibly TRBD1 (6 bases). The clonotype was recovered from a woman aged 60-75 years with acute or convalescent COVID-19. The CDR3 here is CASSSGTHNQPQHF. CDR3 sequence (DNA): TGTGCCAGCAGTTCGGGGACACACAATCAGCCCCAGCATTTT.